What follows are 16 T cell receptor beta chains derived from one specimen sequenced in a study of blood T cell repertoires in COVID-19. The method was immunoSEQ multiplex PCR; TCRdb's version includes in-frame clones alone and lacks a portion of them. The sample contains almost 200,000 clones, approximately 86% of which appear only once. The source material was peripheral blood. These receptors all stem from a man in his 60s with COVID-19, enrolled during active disease.

The chain links TRBV29-1 to TRBJ2-3; 8 nucleotides align to TRBD2. The CDR3 has 17 residues. CDR1 SQVTM and CDR2 ANQGSEA come from the germline V gene. V was clipped by 5 bases and J by 0 bases; unmatched bases: 13. The CDR3 reads CSVSRTSSSFSTDTQYF. CDR3 DNA sequence: TGCAGCGTTAGCCGGACTAGCAGCTCCTTTAGCACAGATACGCAGTATTTT.

The V call is TRBV18, the J call TRBJ1-3; no clear D gene. Trimming stripped 3 bases from V and 0 bases from J, with 15 bases between. Germline loops: CDR1 KGHSH, CDR2 LQKENI. This CDR3 has 17 residues. CDR3 sequence reads: CASSPQGPGNSGNTIYF. The CDR3 nucleotides are TGTGCCAGCTCACCCCAAGGTCCGGGGAACTCTGGAAACACCATATATTTT. The whole variable domain, filled in from reference TRBV18 and TRBJ1-3, reads NAGVMQNPRHLVRRRGQEARLRCSPMKGHSHVYWYRQLPEEGLKFMVYLQKENIIDESGMPKERFSAEFPKEGPSILRIQQVVRGDSAAYFCASSPQGPGNSGNTIYFGEGSWLTVV.

This clone was counted between two and nine times. The rearrangement joins TRBV30 to TRBJ1-3, with 9 bases lining up with TRBD1. Germline CDR1 and CDR2: GTSNPN and SVGIG (reference sequence). The CDR3 covers 16 residues. Unmatched junction bases numbered 6, after V lost 3 bases and J lost 0 bases. The CDR3 spells CAWSLQGARSGNTIYF. The CDR3 DNA reads TGTGCCTGGAGCCTACAGGGGGCCCGCTCTGGAAACACCATATATTTT.

This chain uses TRBV5-6 with TRBJ2-3; the match to TRBD2 covers 8 bases. The junction had 5 bases not matched to a gene; V was cut back by 3 bases and J by 2 bases. Germline loops: CDR1 SGHDT, CDR2 YYEEEE. The CDR3 is made up of 15 amino acids. The CDR3 spells CASSWSGRLTDTQYF. In nucleotides, the CDR3 is TGTGCCAGCAGCTGGAGCGGGAGACTCACAGATACGCAGTATTTT.

The gene calls are TRBV5-1 and TRBJ1-2; D possibly corresponds to TRBD1 (5 bases). Trimming left V 4 bases short and J 3 bases short, with 10 bases between. This CDR3 has 13 amino acids. From germline, CDR1 is SGHRS and CDR2 YFSETQ. In DNA, the CDR3 is TGCGCCAGCAGCCTGGGCAGGGACTATGGCTACACCTTC. The encoded protein is CASSLGRDYGYTF.

This chain uses TRBV5-1 with TRBJ2-5; TRBD2 aligns across 7 bases. Trimming removed 1 base from V and 5 bases from J; junction bases left unmatched: 11. Per the germline V gene, CDR1 is SGHRS and CDR2 is YFSETQ. The length of the CDR3 is 16 residues. The CDR3 DNA reads TGCGCCAGCAGCTTGTACGGTCCGGGAGGTGAGGAGACCCAGTACTTC. This codes for CASSLYGPGGEETQYF. Drawing the rest from reference TRBV5-1 and TRBJ2-5, the complete variable domain is KAGVTQTPRYLIKTRGQQVTLSCSPISGHRSVSWYQQTPGQGLQFLFEYFSETQRNKGNFPGRFSGRQFSNSRSEMNVSTLELGDSALYLCASSLYGPGGEETQYFGPGTRLLVL.

The rearrangement joins TRBV5-1 to TRBJ2-2, with TRBD1 matching 7 bases. The CDR3 is 15 residues long. Losses at the gene ends were 4 bases for V and 2 bases for J; bases not matched to a gene: 5. Germline assignment: CDR1 SGHRS and CDR2 YFSETQ. The CDR3 region is CASSGDRVNTGELFF. The DNA of the CDR3 is TGCGCCAGCAGCGGCGACAGGGTCAACACCGGGGAGCTGTTTTTT. Drawing the rest from reference TRBV5-1 and TRBJ2-2, the complete variable domain is KAGVTQTPRYLIKTRGQQVTLSCSPISGHRSVSWYQQTPGQGLQFLFEYFSETQRNKGNFPGRFSGRQFSNSRSEMNVSTLELGDSALYLCASSGDRVNTGELFFGEGSRLTVL.

The V and J genes are TRBV9 and TRBJ1-3, with 7 bases lining up with TRBD1. V lost 4 bases and J lost 0; bases outside the gene matches: 4. The CDR3 loop spans 15 amino acids. The germline gives CDR1 SGDLS, CDR2 YYNGEE. As DNA, the CDR3 is TGTGCCAGCAGCCTGACAGGGAGCTCTGGAAACACCATATATTTT. It codes for CASSLTGSSGNTIYF. Full variable domain (missing parts from reference TRBV9 and TRBJ1-3): DSGVTQTPKHLITATGQRVTLRCSPRSGDLSVYWYQQSLDQGLQFLIQYYNGEERAKGNILERFSAQQFPDLHSELNLSSLELGDSALYFCASSLTGSSGNTIYFGEGSWLTVV.

J is TRBJ1-1 and V is TRBV5-1; D is uncertain. The CDR3 is 13 residues long. Germline CDR1 SGHRS, CDR2 YFSETQ. V was cut by 0 bases and J by 2 bases, with 5 bases left in between. The CDR3 sequence is CASSLGVNTEAFF. The DNA of the CDR3 is TGCGCCAGCAGCTTGGGCGTAAACACTGAAGCTTTCTTT.

This clone was detected only a few times. The chain joins TRBV27 to TRBJ1-6, with TRBD1 identical over 7 bases. J gave up 5 bases and V 2 bases, and 6 bases lay outside the gene matches. This CDR3 spans 16 amino acids. Germline CDR1 MNHEY, CDR2 SMNVEV (reference sequence). Here the CDR3 DNA reads TGTGCCAGCAGTTTAAGGCCAGGGGGGAATAATTCACCCCTCCACTTT. This translates into CASSLRPGGNNSPLHF.

This clone was seen only once. The CDR3 nucleotides are TGTGCCAGCAGTACGAGGACAGGGCGGTACGAGCAGTACTTC. Its translation is CASSTRTGRYEQYF. The chain combines TRBV6-2 or TRBV6-3 with TRBJ2-7; 8 bases map to TRBD1. V shed 5 bases and J 4 bases; nucleotides not matched to a gene: 7. Germline CDR1 reads MNHEY; CDR2 reads SVGEGT. The CDR3 runs 14 residues.

The chain combines TRBV5-1 with TRBJ1-2; D unresolved. Trimming removed 1 base from V and 2 bases from J, with 9 bases in between. The CDR3 contains 14 residues. In germline, CDR1 is SGHRS, CDR2 YFSETQ. The CDR3 DNA is TGCGCCAGCAGCTTGTCGGGGTTGAACTATGGCTACACCTTC. Protein sequence: CASSLSGLNYGYTF.

The chain recombines TRBV28 with TRBJ2-7; D may be TRBD2 (5 bases). The V gene's germline CDR1 is MDHEN and CDR2 SYDVKM. V was pared by 4 bases and J by 0 bases, with 10 bases between. CDR3 size: 14 residues. The CDR3 loop reads CASSSAGLSYEQYF. The DNA for the CDR3 is TGTGCCAGCAGTTCCGCGGGCCTCTCCTACGAGCAGTACTTC.

In the case of this clone: The same CDR3 also results from other DNA sequences found in this sample. The chain carries TRBV18 and TRBJ1-5; D is ambiguous. Trimming shortened V by 3 bases and J by 4 bases, and 10 bases separated the two germline ends. Germline CDR1 KGHSH, CDR2 LQKENI. The length of the CDR3 is 14 residues. The CDR3 is CASSPTGGNQPQHF. CDR3 DNA sequence: TGTGCCAGCTCACCCACGGGAGGTAATCAGCCCCAGCATTTT.

The chain combines TRBV11-2 with TRBJ1-4, with TRBD1 matching 10 bases. CDR3 length: 15 amino acids. Germline V gives CDR1 SGHAT, CDR2 FQNNGV. Trimming removed 1 base from V and 8 bases from J; junction bases left unmatched: 4. This CDR3 reads CASSLGTGGGEKLFF. The CDR3 region has the DNA TGTGCCAGCAGCTTAGGGACAGGGGGAGGGGAAAAACTGTTTTTT.

The chain couples TRBV11-2 to TRBJ2-1, with 7 nucleotides matching TRBD1. The CDR3 contains 15 residues. The V gene's germline CDR1 is SGHAT and CDR2 FQNNGV. With V trimmed by 0 bases and J by 3 bases, 2 bases remained unmatched. CDR3: CASSLDQGVYNEQFF. CDR3 bases: TGTGCCAGCAGCTTAGATCAGGGGGTCTACAATGAGCAGTTCTTC.